This T cell receptor beta chain was sequenced in a study of cytomegalovirus exposure and HLA in healthy donors. General study findings and limits: In a later analysis, CMV-associated beta chains were mostly HLA-associated, it appeared.

As to this clone: Its target is not known.

CDR1 SGHRS and CDR2 YFSETQ come from the germline V gene. CDR3 size: 15 residues. With 1 base removed from V and 5 bases from J, the gap between germline ends came to 15 bases. Both 60 Vbeta primers and 13 Jbeta primers went into the PCR. Original analysis: In a later analysis, the count reached 80 million or so unique TCR beta chains, with about 12 million shared. Some clones are missing from TCRdb's copy, which holds only in-frame ones; the method was immunoSEQ multiplex PCR. V and J calls and clone size come straight from that table; D and trimming were deduced from the DNA. The sample lists about 160,000 clones, around 84% occurring once.

The J gene is TRBJ1-1, the V gene TRBV5-1, with D perhaps matching TRBD1 (5 bases). This TCR was recovered from a woman aged 40 to 50 in good health and CMV-seronegative. Material: PBMCs. Here the CDR3 reads CASSLLGTRETEAFF. The CDR3 DNA is TGCGCCAGCAGCTTGTTGGGGACCCGGGAGACTGAAGCTTTCTTT.